Listed below are T cell receptor beta chains from one sample, sequenced in a study of beta chain features in type 1 diabetes. The table came from immunoSEQ multiplex PCR; TCRdb's copy has only in-frame clones and leaves some out. The repertoire holds under 450,000 clones, with approximately 15% as singletons. Sequencing used naive CD4+ T cells from blood. These receptors originate from a young man in good health. Each CDR3 is given with its conserved first and last residue. D genes are given only for firm matches. Clone size is stated in some rows and not others, as once, few, many or a class when expanded.

-	TRBV25-1	TRBJ1-6	TRBD1	14	TGTGCCAGCACCCAGGGGGCAGGAAATTCACCCCTCCACTTT	CASTQGAGNSPLHF
-	TRBV7-9	TRBJ1-4	-	14	TGTGCCAGCGGCCTGACTGGAACTAATGAAAAACTGTTTTTT	CASGLTGTNEKLFF
-	TRBV5-4	TRBJ1-1	-	13	TGTGCCAGCAGCTTGGCGCCGGGTCCAAAAGCTTTCTTT	CASSLAPGPKAFF
few	TRBV7-2	TRBJ2-3	-	13	TGTGCCAGCAGCTTAGCCTACACAGATACGCAGTATTTT	CASSLAYTDTQYF
-	TRBV7-2	TRBJ2-4	-	15	TGTGCCAGCAGCTCGGTCCTAGCTCGGCAAAACATTCAGTACTTC	CASSSVLARQNIQYF
few	TRBV9	TRBJ2-1	-	15	TGTGCCAGCAGCGTAGAACTAGCCCCCTACAATGAGCAGTTCTTC	CASSVELAPYNEQFF
few	TRBV18	TRBJ2-7	-	14	TGTGCCAGCTCCCAACGGAGCGCATCATCGGGGCAGTACTTC	CASSQRSASSGQYF
-	TRBV9	TRBJ2-2	-	15	TGTGCCAGCAGCGTAGGTACAAGTGGCACCGGGGAGCTGTTTTTT	CASSVGTSGTGELFF
few	TRBV6-5	TRBJ2-1	-	13	TGTGCCAGCAGTCGGACGGGGGCAGGTGAGCAGTTCTTC	CASSRTGAGEQFF
-	TRBV6-5	TRBJ2-7	TRBD1	14	TGTGCCAGCAGCCCGGACAGGAGGTCCTACGAGCAGTACTTC	CASSPDRRSYEQYF
few	TRBV4-1	TRBJ2-7	-	15	TGCGCCAGCAGCCACCGGACACGCAAGTTCTACGAGCAGTACTTC	CASSHRTRKFYEQYF
-	TRBV29-1	TRBJ2-5	-	12	TGCAGCCCGCAGAGCAGTCAAGAGACCCAGTACTTC	CSPQSSQETQYF
-	TRBV25-1	TRBJ2-1	-	15	TGTGCCAGCAGTGAATACGGGGGGCTGAAACATGAGCAGTTCTTC	CASSEYGGLKHEQFF
few	TRBV2	TRBJ2-1	-	14	TGTGCCAGCAGTGGCGGGGTGAGGGACAATGAGCAGTTCTTC	CASSGGVRDNEQFF
few	TRBV12-5	TRBJ2-1	-	13	TGTGCTAGTGGTGGTCCGGAGGTCCATGAGCAGTTCTTC	CASGGPEVHEQFF
few	TRBV6-6	TRBJ1-3	-	12	TGTGCCAGCAGATCACCGAGTAACACCATATATTTT	CASRSPSNTIYF
-	TRBV5-1	TRBJ2-5	TRBD2	16	TGCGCCAGCAGCTTGGCCCGGGCGGGGGGCCAAGAGACCCAGTACTTC	CASSLARAGGQETQYF
few	TRBV30	TRBJ2-2	-	16	TGTGCCTGGAGTGTACTATTCCCTTCGAGTCCCGGGGAGCTGTTTTTT	CAWSVLFPSSPGELFF
few	TRBV15	TRBJ2-4	-	17	TGTGCCACCAGCAGAGATGGTGGCGAGTTAGCCAAAAACATTCAGTACTTC	CATSRDGGELAKNIQYF
few	TRBV19	TRBJ2-5	-	14	TGTGCCAGTAGTCCCGGCGACAGCCAAGAGACCCAGTACTTC	CASSPGDSQETQYF
few	TRBV18	TRBJ2-1	TRBD2	14	TGTGCCAGCTCACCCAGGACTAGGGAGAATGAGCAGTTCTTC	CASSPRTRENEQFF
-	TRBV29-1	TRBJ2-2	-	16	TGCAGCGTTTCTTTTCGGGTGATGGGGGGTACCGGGGAGCTGTTTTTT	CSVSFRVMGGTGELFF
-	TRBV9	TRBJ2-1	TRBD2	15	TGTGCCAGCAGCGAGGTAGCGGGGGAGTACAATGAGCAGTTCTTC	CASSEVAGEYNEQFF
-	TRBV30	TRBJ2-3	-	16	TGTGCCTGGACCACCCTCCGGGGGGCTGGGGGAGATACGCAGTATTTT	CAWTTLRGAGGDTQYF